Included here is one TCR beta chain sequence, with context. Trimming took 6 bases from V and 4 from J, leaving 16 bases between them. The V gene's germline CDR1 is SNHLY and CDR2 FYNNEI. CDR3 length equals 14 residues. This sample was included in a study of Ad26.COV2.S vaccination and SARS-CoV-2 variants. Treatment meaning: around 19 received Ad26.COV2.S at low or high dose, single or two shots; five or six received placebo; per-sample allocation not given. The study sampled participants on day 63 after the first vaccine or placebo injection. The repertoire was sequenced with immunoSEQ multiplex PCR; TCRdb's copy has only in-frame clones and lacks some. This table has 400,000 to 500,000 clones, roughly 90% appearing once.

The sequence came from a person aged 18-65 years who received the Ad26.COV2.S COVID-19 vaccine or a placebo. Sample: peripheral blood, taken in a trial of Ad26.COV2.S vaccine versus placebo. This chain joins TRBV2 and TRBJ2-7, with D unclear. For the CDR3, the DNA is TGTGCCAGCAGCAACCCTCTAAGGAGTTACGAGCAGTACTTC. Protein sequence: CASSNPLRSYEQYF.